This T cell receptor (beta chain) was found in a study of shared clonotypes between healthy human individuals. The CDR3 is made up of 14 amino acids. Germline values: CDR1 LNHDA, CDR2 SQIVND (reference sequence). V was clipped by 4 bases and J by 8 bases, with 17 bases between them. In the original processing: Quality scores were absent from the junction-only immunoSEQ sequences, so filtering differed. The data were produced by immunoSEQ multiplex PCR, yet TCRdb's version contains in-frame clones alone and is incomplete. V and J calls and clone size follow that table, whereas D and trimming were derived from the DNA. The sample includes roughly 2 million clones, less than 95% seen only once; the top ten take roughly 1%. Only CD45RO-negative cells positively selected for CCR7 counted as naive CD8 cells, so terminally differentiated effector memory CD45RA+ cells were excluded.

The chain joins TRBV19 to TRBJ1-2; D may be TRBD1 (6 bases). The sample consisted of naive CD8+ T cells sorted from blood. The sequence derives from a man aged 18 to 29 in good health. CDR3 nucleotides: TGTGCCAGTAGTAACTTCCGGGACAACATAGGCTACACCTTC. Its protein is CASSNFRDNIGYTF. Supplemented by reference TRBV19 and TRBJ1-2, the full variable domain reads DGGITQSPKYLFRKEGQNVTLSCEQNLNHDAMYWYRQDPGQGLRLIYYSQIVNDFQKGDIAEGYSVSREKKESFPLTVTSAQKNPTAFYLCASSNFRDNIGYTFGSGTRLTVV.